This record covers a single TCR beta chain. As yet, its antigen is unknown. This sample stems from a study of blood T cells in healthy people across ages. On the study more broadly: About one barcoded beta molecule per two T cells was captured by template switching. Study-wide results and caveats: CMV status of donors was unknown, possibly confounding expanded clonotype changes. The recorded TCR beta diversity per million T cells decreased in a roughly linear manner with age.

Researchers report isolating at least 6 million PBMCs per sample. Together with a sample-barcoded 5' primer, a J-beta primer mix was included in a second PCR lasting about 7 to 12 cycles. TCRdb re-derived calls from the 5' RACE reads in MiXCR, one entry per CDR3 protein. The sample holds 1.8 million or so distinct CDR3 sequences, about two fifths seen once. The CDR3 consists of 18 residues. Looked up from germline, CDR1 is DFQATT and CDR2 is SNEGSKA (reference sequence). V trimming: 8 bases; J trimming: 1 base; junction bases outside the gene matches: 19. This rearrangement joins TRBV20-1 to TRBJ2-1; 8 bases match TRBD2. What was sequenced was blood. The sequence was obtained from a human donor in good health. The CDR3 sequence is CSSLVSLRGGNSYNEQFF. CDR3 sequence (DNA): TGCAGTTCGCTAGTTAGCCTCCGGGGGGGCAATTCCTACAATGAGCAGTTCTTC.